The 25 T cell receptor beta chains given below trace back to one sample, sequenced in a study of T cells after yellow fever vaccination. One entry per CDR3 protein results from TCRdb running MiXCR on the 5' RACE reads. The sample contains about 260,000 distinct CDR3 sequences, under 15% of which appear only once. This material consisted of CD4+ T cells sorted from PBMCs, taken 45 days after the yellow fever booster vaccination. Source of these receptors: a man aged 30 to 39 who received the YFV17D yellow fever vaccine.

This clonotype was seen a few times. The gene calls are TRBV6-5 and TRBJ2-7; possibly TRBD1 for D (6 bases). The CDR3 is made up of 14 amino acids. Germline V gives CDR1 MNHEY, CDR2 SVGAGI. V lost 4 bases and J lost 5, with 15 bases in between. The CDR3 reads CASSSYRDRHEQYF. The CDR3, as DNA: TGTGCCAGCAGTTCCTACAGGGATAGGCACGAGCAGTACTTC.

This clonotype was picked up a small number of times. V and J are TRBV5-1 and TRBJ2-6, with 10 bases fitting TRBD2. Germline V gene lookup returns CDR1 SGHRS and CDR2 YFSETQ. J gave up 2 bases and V 0 bases, and 8 bases lay outside the gene matches. This CDR3 comprises 19 residues. The CDR3 loop is CASSLALAGVAAGANVLTF. CDR3 in DNA: TGCGCCAGCAGCTTGGCTCTAGCGGGAGTAGCGGCTGGGGCCAACGTCCTGACTTTC.

This clonotype was observed a few times. The V gene is TRBV6-5, the J gene TRBJ1-1; D perhaps matches TRBD1 (6 bases). CDR1 is MNHEY, CDR2 SVGAGI, per germline. This CDR3 contains 15 residues. Deletions cut 0 bases from V and 4 bases from J, with 12 bases between. The CDR3 DNA follows: TGTGCCAGCAGTTACTCAGTAAGAGGGGGCACTGAAGCTTTCTTT. Translation: CASSYSVRGGTEAFF.

The gene calls are TRBV20-1 and TRBJ2-3; D unclear. CDR1 is DFQATT and CDR2 is SNEGSKA in the germline V gene (reference sequence). This CDR3 is 12 amino acids long. V was cut by 3 bases and J by 0 bases, with 4 bases left in between. The DNA for the CDR3 is TGCAGTGCTAGCTTGAGCACAGATACGCAGTATTTT. It translates to CSASLSTDTQYF.

The chain uses TRBV18 and TRBJ2-3, with D tentatively TRBD1 (5 bases). The V gene lost 6 bases and the J gene lost 2 bases, with 18 bases spanning the gap. The CDR3 extends over 16 amino acids. Germline V gene sequence: CDR1 KGHSH, CDR2 LQKENI. The DNA for the CDR3 is TGTGCCAGCTCCAGAAGGGGCCCCCTTGACACAGATACGCAGTATTTT. Translated: CASSRRGPLDTDTQYF.

This clonotype was counted ten times or more. This chain uses TRBV7-8 with TRBJ1-2; 9 bases are a match to TRBD1. Looked up from germline, CDR1 is SGHVS and CDR2 is FQNEAQ. Losses at the gene ends were 4 bases for V and 4 bases for J; bases not matched to a gene: 16. This CDR3 region has 18 residues. CDR3 sequence reads: CASSSPGQGFGLGYGYTF. CDR3 in DNA: TGTGCCAGCAGCTCTCCGGGACAGGGATTCGGTCTGGGCTATGGCTACACCTTC.

This clonotype has only a few counts. The V and J genes are TRBV30 and TRBJ2-5, with 8 bases aligning to TRBD1. This CDR3 contains 14 residues. The germline gives CDR1 GTSNPN, CDR2 SVGIG (reference sequence). V was clipped by 5 bases and J by 2 bases; unmatched bases: 7. The CDR3 sequence is CAWDRGGVQETQYF. The DNA of the CDR3 is TGTGCCTGGGACAGGGGCGGCGTTCAAGAGACCCAGTACTTC.

The chain joins TRBV5-1 to TRBJ1-2; D ambiguous. This CDR3 has 12 residues. Trimming removed 0 bases from V and 3 bases from J, with 3 bases in between. CDR1 and CDR2 (germline): SGHRS, YFSETQ. CDR3 nucleotides: TGCGCCAGCAGCTTGGGGGACTATGGCTACACCTTC. Its protein product is CASSLGDYGYTF.

This clonotype was picked up a small number of times. This chain uses TRBV19 with TRBJ2-5, with TRBD2 matching 8 bases. The CDR3 is 15 residues long. V shed 3 bases, J shed 2 bases, and the junction held 5 bases outside the gene matches. Per the germline V gene, CDR1 is LNHDA and CDR2 is SQIVND (reference sequence). The CDR3 sequence: CASSILLAGQETQYF. CDR3 sequence (DNA): TGTGCCAGTAGTATCTTGTTAGCGGGACAAGAGACCCAGTACTTC.

This clonotype has a count of ten or more. The chain is built from TRBV28 and TRBJ2-7, with no clear D. From germline, CDR1 is MDHEN and CDR2 SYDVKM. With 7 bases removed from V and 6 bases from J, the gap between germline ends came to 16 bases. The CDR3 consists of 13 residues. CDR3 coding DNA: TGTGCCAGCACCTCCTCGTGGGCAGTCGAGCAGTACTTC. Residues: CASTSSWAVEQYF.

This clonotype was picked up a small number of times. The rearrangement links TRBV7-2 to TRBJ2-2; 9 positions agree with TRBD2. The CDR3 is 16 residues long. The germline CDR1 and CDR2 sequences are SGHTA and FQGNSA. The V segment lost 1 base and the J segment 6 bases; nucleotides outside the gene matches: 6. The CDR3 loop is CASSLVAGDGSGELFF. The CDR3 bases are TGTGCCAGCAGCTTAGTAGCGGGAGATGGGTCCGGGGAGCTGTTTTTT.

This clonotype was found a few times. V and J are TRBV7-9 and TRBJ2-1, with 9 bases identical to TRBD1. V lost 4 bases, J lost 10 bases, and 8 bases stayed unmatched. Per germline, CDR1 SEHNR and CDR2 FQNEAQ (reference sequence). The CDR3 covers 14 residues. The CDR3 sequence: CASSSGQGAGEQFF. The CDR3 DNA reads TGTGCCAGCAGCTCGGGACAGGGTGCTGGCGAGCAGTTCTTC.

The chain links TRBV4-2 to TRBJ2-3; 12 bases fit TRBD2. Trimming cost V 4 bases and J 0 bases; bases outside gene matches: 8. CDR1 is LGHNA and CDR2 is YNFKEQ in the germline V gene. The CDR3 extends over 18 amino acids. The DNA of the CDR3 is TGTGCCAGCAGCCCTGGACTAGCGGGACTAACTAGCACAGATACGCAGTATTTT. This codes for CASSPGLAGLTSTDTQYF.

The chain combines TRBV10-3 with TRBJ2-7; 7 bases align to TRBD2. Trimming cost V 6 bases and J 3 bases; bases outside gene matches: 8. Germline values: CDR1 ENHRY, CDR2 SYGVKD. The CDR3 contains 14 residues. Here the CDR3 reads CAIRTSPPDYEQYF. Written as DNA, the CDR3 is TGTGCCATCAGGACTAGCCCTCCCGACTACGAGCAGTACTTC.

The V call is TRBV6-2 or TRBV6-3, the J call TRBJ2-1; D remains ambiguous. Germline loops: CDR1 MNHEY, CDR2 SVGEGT. With 6 bases removed from V and 8 bases from J, the gap between germline ends came to 17 bases. The CDR3 spans 14 residues. The CDR3 loop is CASRDHKIWYEQFF. Written as DNA, the CDR3 is TGTGCCAGCAGGGACCACAAGATTTGGTATGAGCAGTTCTTC.

DNA for the CDR3: TGTGCCAGTAGTAGGGGAGGGTCTTCCACAGATACGCAGTATTTT. Translating it yields CASSRGGSSTDTQYF. This chain connects TRBV19 to TRBJ2-3; 7 bases are a match to TRBD2. Germline V gene sequence: CDR1 LNHDA, CDR2 SQIVND (reference sequence). The CDR3 is 15 residues long. Germline trimming cut 4 bases from V and 2 bases from J; bases unmatched to any gene: 6.

This clonotype was seen only a few times. V usage is TRBV20-1 and J usage is TRBJ2-7; maybe TRBD1 (5 bases). Germline CDR1 DFQATT, CDR2 SNEGSKA (reference sequence). V was shortened by 2 bases and J by 3 bases, with 14 bases between the two germline ends. This CDR3 spans 14 amino acids. The CDR3 sequence is CSARNPTGNYEQYF. As DNA, the CDR3 is TGCAGTGCTAGAAACCCCACAGGAAACTACGAGCAGTACTTC.

This clonotype has only a few counts. The CDR3 nucleotides read TGCAGTGCTAGACCTGATGGGGGGGCGAATCAGCCCCAGCATTTT. Encoded protein: CSARPDGGANQPQHF. This chain links TRBV20-1 with TRBJ1-5, with D possibly being TRBD1 (6 bases). V shed 2 bases and J shed 4 bases, with 15 bases lying between them. Germline V gene sequence: CDR1 DFQATT, CDR2 SNEGSKA (reference sequence). CDR3 length equals 15 residues.

DNA for the CDR3: TGTGCCAGCAGTTTATCGGCGGGGGAAAAACTGTTTTTT. Protein: CASSLSAGEKLFF. This chain links TRBV12-3 or TRBV12-4 with TRBJ1-4, with D unresolved. Trimming stripped 2 bases from V and 8 bases from J, with 9 bases between. This CDR3 region has 13 residues.

In its sample, this clonotype was seen many times. The chain carries TRBV7-2 and TRBJ2-1; 7 nucleotides align to TRBD2. Germline V lookup: CDR1 SGHTA, CDR2 FQGNSA. The J segment lost 7 bases and the V segment lost 1 base, leaving 4 bases of the junction unmatched. The CDR3 covers 14 residues. The CDR3 loop is CASSLERGWNEQFF. The DNA for the CDR3 is TGTGCCAGCAGCTTAGAGCGGGGTTGGAATGAGCAGTTCTTC.

The CDR3 nucleotides are TGCAGTGCTAGAGATCCACGGGGAGGGGGGTACAATGAGCAGTTCTTC. Its protein is CSARDPRGGGYNEQFF. The rearrangement links TRBV20-1 to TRBJ2-1, with D tentatively TRBD2 (7 bases). With 0 bases removed from V and 4 bases from J, the gap between germline ends came to 16 bases. This CDR3 comprises 16 residues. Germline V gene lookup returns CDR1 DFQATT and CDR2 SNEGSKA (reference sequence).

The chain employs TRBV6-1 and TRBJ2-7, with TRBD2 as a possible D gene (5 bases). CDR3 size: 14 residues. Trimming cost V 6 bases and J 2 bases, with 14 bases left between them. Germline V gives CDR1 MNHNS, CDR2 SASEGT. The DNA for the CDR3 is TGTGCCAGCAGACCCTCCGGGGAACCCTACGAGCAGTACTTC. Translation: CASRPSGEPYEQYF.

The V gene is TRBV5-1, the J gene TRBJ2-5, with D possibly TRBD2 on 6 matching bases. The CDR3 covers 15 residues. Trimming took 8 bases from V and 4 from J, leaving 21 bases between them. In germline, CDR1 is SGHRS, CDR2 YFSETQ. This chain's CDR3 is CASSPGGVAVETQYF. CDR3 DNA sequence: TGCGCCAGTTCCCCCGGCGGGGTAGCTGTAGAGACCCAGTACTTC.

This clonotype was detected only a few times. The V gene is TRBV30, the J gene TRBJ2-5; D is unresolved. The CDR3 consists of 12 residues. V lost 4 bases to trimming and J lost 4 bases, with 10 bases between them. Germline V gene data show CDR1 as GTSNPN and CDR2 as SVGIG (reference sequence). The CDR3 is CAWMGSTETQYF. CDR3 nucleotides: TGTGCCTGGATGGGATCCACAGAGACCCAGTACTTC.

This clonotype came up a few times. This sequence joins TRBV20-1 and TRBJ2-1; D possibly matches TRBD1 or TRBD2 (5 bases each). The CDR3 is 13 amino acids. Trimming shortened V by 7 bases and J by 6 bases, and 16 bases separated the two germline ends. Germline V gene data show CDR1 as DFQATT and CDR2 as SNEGSKA (reference sequence). The CDR3 bases are TGCAGTGAACAGAGAGGGGTCGCCAATGAGCAGTTCTTC. Its protein product is CSEQRGVANEQFF.